Below are 9 T cell receptor beta chains sequenced from a single sample in a study of OX40 agonist ivuxolimab in advanced cancers. The method was immunoSEQ multiplex PCR; TCRdb's version includes in-frame clones alone and lacks a portion of them. The data hold some 82,000 clones, with around nine tenths observed a single time. The material was CD4+ or CD8+ T cells sorted from blood, obtained in a trial of the OX40 agonist ivuxolimab. The origin of the receptors is an adult with an advanced solid tumor such as melanoma, head and neck, liver or kidney cancer.

The rearrangement uses TRBV30 and TRBJ2-7; D is possibly TRBD1 or TRBD2 (6 bases each). The length of the CDR3 is 17 residues. V was clipped by 0 bases and J by 3 bases, with 21 bases between them. Germline V gene data show CDR1 as GTSNPN and CDR2 as SVGIG (reference sequence). For the CDR3, the DNA is TGTGCCTGGAGTGTAACCCCGCTTGGGGGGCCCATCTACGAGCAGTACTTC. Protein product: CAWSVTPLGGPIYEQYF.

V and J are TRBV7-2 and TRBJ1-1; D might be TRBD1 (6 bases). In germline, CDR1 is SGHTA, CDR2 FQGNSA. V was clipped by 5 bases and J by 2 bases, with 18 bases between them. The CDR3 extends over 16 amino acids. The CDR3 bases are TGTGCCAGCAGCGGGGGGCGTACAGACCGAAACACTGAAGCTTTCTTT. Translation: CASSGGRTDRNTEAFF. The whole variable domain, filled in from reference TRBV7-2 and TRBJ1-1, reads GAGVSQSPSNKVTEKGKDVELRCDPISGHTALYWYRQSLGQGLEFLIYFQGNSAPDKSGLPSDRFSAERTGGSVSTLTIQRTQQEDSAVYLCASSGGRTDRNTEAFFGQGTRLTVV.

This clone has a single count. V gene TRBV30 combines with J gene TRBJ1-5; D remains ambiguous. CDR3 length: 12 amino acids. Trimming cost V 2 bases and J 7 bases, with 9 bases left between them. Germline-derived CDR1 and CDR2 are GTSNPN and SVGIG (reference sequence). The CDR3 nucleotides are TGTGCCTGGAGTAAAATGGGGCAGCCCCAGCATTTT. It is translated as CAWSKMGQPQHF.

The chain joins TRBV7-2 to TRBJ1-2; 7 nucleotides align to TRBD1. The CDR3 has 16 amino acids. The germline gives CDR1 SGHTA, CDR2 FQGNSA. Unmatched junction bases numbered 11, after V lost 5 bases and J lost 2 bases. Here the CDR3 DNA reads TGTGCCAGCAGCCCAGCCGGGACAGAATCAAACTATGGCTACACCTTC. This gives the protein CASSPAGTESNYGYTF.

V gene TRBV28 combines with J gene TRBJ2-1, with 11 nucleotides matching TRBD2. In germline, CDR1 is MDHEN, CDR2 SYDVKM. Trimming cost V 4 bases and J 2 bases; bases outside gene matches: 4. This CDR3 spans 16 amino acids. The CDR3, as DNA: TGTGCCAGCAGTTCTGCTAGCGGGAGGCCCTACAATGAGCAGTTCTTC. Protein sequence: CASSSASGRPYNEQFF.

The chain uses TRBV5-4 and TRBJ2-2; D unclear. The germline V and J ends were trimmed by 1 base and 5 bases, with 12 bases remaining between them. The CDR3 spans 15 residues. Germline lookup yields CDR1 SGHNT and CDR2 YYREEE (reference sequence). As DNA, the CDR3 is TGTGCCAGCAGCTTGAAGAGTGGGTTGACCGGGGAGCTGTTTTTT. Translated: CASSLKSGLTGELFF.

The chain recombines TRBV18 with TRBJ2-3, with 8 bases that match TRBD2. Losses at the gene ends were 0 bases for V and 5 bases for J; bases not matched to a gene: 4. Germline V lookup: CDR1 KGHSH, CDR2 LQKENI. CDR3 length: 15 amino acids. CDR3 protein: CASSPPGLAGDTQYF. CDR3 nucleotides: TGTGCCAGCTCACCACCGGGCCTAGCGGGAGATACGCAGTATTTT.

The J gene is TRBJ2-3, the V gene TRBV19, with D unresolved. Germline CDR1 reads LNHDA; CDR2 reads SQIVND (reference sequence). This CDR3 comprises 13 residues. The V end was cut by 6 bases, the J end by 4 bases, with 11 bases between. The CDR3 DNA sequence: TGTGCCAGTAGCGTCCGTGAGGCAGATACGCAGTATTTT. Translating gives CASSVREADTQYF.

The chain is built from TRBV30 and TRBJ1-5; weak D call: TRBD1 (6 bases). The ends were cut back, 5 bases at V and 6 bases at J, with 20 bases in the middle. The CDR3 totals 15 residues. Germline V CDR1 and CDR2: GTSNPN, SVGIG (reference sequence). CDR3 DNA sequence: TGTGCCTGGGACTCGGCAGGGAGAGGGGGTCAGCCCCAGCATTTT. Its protein product is CAWDSAGRGGQPQHF.